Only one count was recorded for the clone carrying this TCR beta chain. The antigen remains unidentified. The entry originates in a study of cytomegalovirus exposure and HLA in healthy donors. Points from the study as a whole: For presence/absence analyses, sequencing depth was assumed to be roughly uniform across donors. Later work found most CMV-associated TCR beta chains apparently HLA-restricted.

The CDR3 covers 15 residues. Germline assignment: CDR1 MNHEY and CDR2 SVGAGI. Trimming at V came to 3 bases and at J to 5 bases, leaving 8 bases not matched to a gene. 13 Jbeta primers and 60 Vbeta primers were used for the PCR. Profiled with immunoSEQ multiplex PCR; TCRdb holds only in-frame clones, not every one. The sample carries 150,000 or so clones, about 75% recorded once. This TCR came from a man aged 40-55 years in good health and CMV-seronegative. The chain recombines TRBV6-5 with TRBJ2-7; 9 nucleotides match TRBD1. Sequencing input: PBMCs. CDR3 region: CASSYPDRGWHEQYF. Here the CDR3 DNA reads TGTGCCAGCAGTTATCCGGACAGGGGATGGCACGAGCAGTACTTC.